One T cell receptor (beta chain) is described in this entry. Its cognate antigen is unknown. This sample is part of a study of cytomegalovirus exposure and HLA in healthy donors. Primers included in the PCR were 60 Vbeta and 13 Jbeta primers. TCRdb's table, derived via immunoSEQ multiplex PCR, lists solely in-frame clones and lacks some. Of roughly 110,000 clones listed, approximately 80% are singletons. Donors counted as nominally healthy when sampled, yet unrecorded immune exposures were likely. J lost 3 bases, V lost 5 bases, and 12 bases had no gene match. Germline loops: CDR1 SEHNR, CDR2 FQNEAQ (reference sequence). The CDR3 length is 17 residues. Notes on the study in general: Earlier results showed most TCR beta V segments being productive about 90% or about 30% of the time. Trimming of TCR beta V- and J-genes showed a link, identified in a later analysis, to a missense DCLRE1C variant.

This chain joins TRBV7-9 and TRBJ2-3, with TRBD2 identical over 9 bases. The sequencing input was PBMCs. The clonotype originates from a woman aged 30 to 39 in good health and CMV-seropositive. The CDR3 DNA reads TGTGCCAGCAGCCTAGGCAGTCTAGCGGGACCTACAGATACGCAGTATTTT. Its protein product is CASSLGSLAGPTDTQYF.